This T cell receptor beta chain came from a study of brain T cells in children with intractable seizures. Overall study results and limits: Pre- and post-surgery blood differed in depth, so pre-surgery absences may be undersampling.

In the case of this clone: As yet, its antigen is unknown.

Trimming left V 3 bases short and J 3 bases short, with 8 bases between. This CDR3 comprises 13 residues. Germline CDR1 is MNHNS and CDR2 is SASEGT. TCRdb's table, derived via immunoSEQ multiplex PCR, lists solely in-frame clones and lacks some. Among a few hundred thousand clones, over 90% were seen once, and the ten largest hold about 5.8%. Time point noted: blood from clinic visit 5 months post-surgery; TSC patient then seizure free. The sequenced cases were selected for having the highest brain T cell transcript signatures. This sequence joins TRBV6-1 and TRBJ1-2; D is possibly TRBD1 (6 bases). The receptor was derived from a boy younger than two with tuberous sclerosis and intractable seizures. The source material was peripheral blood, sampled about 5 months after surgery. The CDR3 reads CASSEDSYYGYTF. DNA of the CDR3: TGTGCCAGCAGTGAGGACAGTTACTATGGCTACACCTTC.